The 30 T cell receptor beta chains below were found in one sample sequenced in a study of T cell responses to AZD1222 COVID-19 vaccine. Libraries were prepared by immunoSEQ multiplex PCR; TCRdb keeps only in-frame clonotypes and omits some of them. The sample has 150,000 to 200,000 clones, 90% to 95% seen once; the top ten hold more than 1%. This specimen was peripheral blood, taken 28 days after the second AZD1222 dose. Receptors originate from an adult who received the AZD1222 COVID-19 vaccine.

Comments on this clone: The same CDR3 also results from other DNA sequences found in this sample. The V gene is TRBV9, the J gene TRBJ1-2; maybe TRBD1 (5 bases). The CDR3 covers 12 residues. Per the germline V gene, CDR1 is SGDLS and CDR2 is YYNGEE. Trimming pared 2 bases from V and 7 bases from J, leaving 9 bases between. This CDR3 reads CASSVGQGGYTF. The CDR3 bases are TGTGCCAGCAGCGTCGGCCAGGGTGGCTACACCTTC. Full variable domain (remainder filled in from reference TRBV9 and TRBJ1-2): DSGVTQTPKHLITATGQRVTLRCSPRSGDLSVYWYQQSLDQGLQFLIQYYNGEERAKGNILERFSAQQFPDLHSELNLSSLELGDSALYFCASSVGQGGYTFGSGTRLTVV.

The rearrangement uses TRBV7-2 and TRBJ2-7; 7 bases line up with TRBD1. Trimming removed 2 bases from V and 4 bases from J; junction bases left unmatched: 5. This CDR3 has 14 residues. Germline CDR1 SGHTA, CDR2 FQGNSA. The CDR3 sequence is CASSLMGQSYEQYF. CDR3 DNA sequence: TGTGCCAGCAGCTTAATGGGACAGTCTTACGAGCAGTACTTC.

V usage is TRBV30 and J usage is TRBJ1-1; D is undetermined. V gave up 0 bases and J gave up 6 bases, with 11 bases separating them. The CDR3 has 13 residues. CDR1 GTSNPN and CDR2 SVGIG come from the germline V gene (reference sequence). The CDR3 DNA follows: TGTGCCTGGAGTGTAAATATCGTTCCTGAAGCTTTCTTT. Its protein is CAWSVNIVPEAFF.

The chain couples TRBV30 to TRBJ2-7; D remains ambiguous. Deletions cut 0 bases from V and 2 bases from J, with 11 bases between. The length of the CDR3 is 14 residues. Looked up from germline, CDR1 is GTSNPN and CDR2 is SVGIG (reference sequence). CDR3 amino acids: CAWSVSPQAYEQYF. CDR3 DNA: TGTGCCTGGAGTGTAAGCCCCCAAGCCTACGAGCAGTACTTC.

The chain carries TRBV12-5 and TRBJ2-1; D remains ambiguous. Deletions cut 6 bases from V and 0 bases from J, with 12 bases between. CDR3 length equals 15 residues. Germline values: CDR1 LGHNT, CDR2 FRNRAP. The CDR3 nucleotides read TGTGCTAGTGGACGTCCGCTGGGCTCCTACAATGAGCAGTTCTTC. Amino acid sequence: CASGRPLGSYNEQFF. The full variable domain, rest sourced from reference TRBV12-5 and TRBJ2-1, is DARVTQTPRHKVTEMGQEVTMRCQPILGHNTVFWYRQTMMQGLELLAYFRNRAPLDDSGMPKDRFSAEMPDATLATLKIQPSEPRDSAVYFCASGRPLGSYNEQFFGPGTRLTVL.

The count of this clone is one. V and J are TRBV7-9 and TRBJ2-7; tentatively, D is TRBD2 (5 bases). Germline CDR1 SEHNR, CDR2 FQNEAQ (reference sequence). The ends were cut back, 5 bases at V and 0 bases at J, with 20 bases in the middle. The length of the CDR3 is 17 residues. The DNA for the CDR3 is TGTGCCAGCAGCCCCTTCCCCACTAGTCCCCCCTCCTACGAGCAGTACTTC. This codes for CASSPFPTSPPSYEQYF.

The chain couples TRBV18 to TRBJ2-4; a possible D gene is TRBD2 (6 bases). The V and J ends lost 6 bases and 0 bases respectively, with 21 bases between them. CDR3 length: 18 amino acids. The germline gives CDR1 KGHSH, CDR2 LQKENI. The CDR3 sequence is CASSPPGLTVLAKNIQYF. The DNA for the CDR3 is TGTGCCAGCTCGCCCCCGGGACTGACCGTTCTAGCCAAAAACATTCAGTACTTC.

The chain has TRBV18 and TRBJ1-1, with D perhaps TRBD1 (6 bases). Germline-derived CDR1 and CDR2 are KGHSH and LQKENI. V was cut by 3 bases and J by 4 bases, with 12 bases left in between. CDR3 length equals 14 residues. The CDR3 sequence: CASSPGARSTEAFF. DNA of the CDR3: TGTGCCAGCTCACCGGGGGCCAGGAGCACTGAAGCTTTCTTT. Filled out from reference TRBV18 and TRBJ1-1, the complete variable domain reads NAGVMQNPRHLVRRRGQEARLRCSPMKGHSHVYWYRQLPEEGLKFMVYLQKENIIDESGMPKERFSAEFPKEGPSILRIQQVVRGDSAAYFCASSPGARSTEAFFGQGTRLTVV.

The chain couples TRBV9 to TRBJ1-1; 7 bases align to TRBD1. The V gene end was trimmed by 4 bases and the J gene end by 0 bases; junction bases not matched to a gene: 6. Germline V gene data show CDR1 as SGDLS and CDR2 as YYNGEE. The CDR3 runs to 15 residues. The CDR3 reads CASSSRQGLNTEAFF. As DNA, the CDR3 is TGTGCCAGCAGCTCCCGACAGGGCCTGAACACTGAAGCTTTCTTT.

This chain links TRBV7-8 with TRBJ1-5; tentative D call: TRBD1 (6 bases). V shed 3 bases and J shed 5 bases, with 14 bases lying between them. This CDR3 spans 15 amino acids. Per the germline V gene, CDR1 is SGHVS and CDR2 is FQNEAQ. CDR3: CASSFRTEGYQPQHF. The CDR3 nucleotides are TGTGCCAGCAGCTTCAGGACAGAAGGCTATCAGCCCCAGCATTTT.

CDR3 DNA: TGTGCCAGCAGTTACTCATTCTACAGGGGCACTGAAGCTTTCTTT. The encoded protein is CASSYSFYRGTEAFF. The V gene is TRBV6-5, the J gene TRBJ1-1; 7 bases match TRBD1. The junction had 5 bases not matched to a gene; V was cut back by 0 bases and J by 4 bases. The CDR3 spans 15 residues. The germline V gene encodes CDR1 MNHEY and CDR2 SVGAGI.

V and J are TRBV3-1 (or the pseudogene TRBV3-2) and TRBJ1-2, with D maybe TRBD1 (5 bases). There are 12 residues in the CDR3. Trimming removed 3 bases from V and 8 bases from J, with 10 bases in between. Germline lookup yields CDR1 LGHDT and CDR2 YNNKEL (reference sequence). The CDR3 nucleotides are TGTGCCAGCAGCCAGGCCAGGGACGGCTACACCTTC. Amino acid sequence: CASSQARDGYTF.

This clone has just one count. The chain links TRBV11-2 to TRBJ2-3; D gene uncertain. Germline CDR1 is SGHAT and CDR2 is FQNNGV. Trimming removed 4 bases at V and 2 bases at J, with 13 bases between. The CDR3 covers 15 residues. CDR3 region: CASSWSRPFTDTQYF. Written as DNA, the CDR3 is TGTGCCAGCAGCTGGAGCAGACCCTTCACAGATACGCAGTATTTT.

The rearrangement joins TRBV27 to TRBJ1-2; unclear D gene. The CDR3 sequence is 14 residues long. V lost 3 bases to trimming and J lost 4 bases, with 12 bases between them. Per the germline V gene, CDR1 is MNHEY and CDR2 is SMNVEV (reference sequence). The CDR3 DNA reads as TGTGCCAGCAGTTTCCGGGCAGCTTCCTATGGCTACACCTTC. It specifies CASSFRAASYGYTF.

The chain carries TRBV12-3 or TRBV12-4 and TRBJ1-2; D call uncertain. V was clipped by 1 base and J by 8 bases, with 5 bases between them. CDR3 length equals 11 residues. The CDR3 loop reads CASSLGPGYTF. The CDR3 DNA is TGTGCCAGCAGTTTAGGGCCCGGCTACACCTTC.

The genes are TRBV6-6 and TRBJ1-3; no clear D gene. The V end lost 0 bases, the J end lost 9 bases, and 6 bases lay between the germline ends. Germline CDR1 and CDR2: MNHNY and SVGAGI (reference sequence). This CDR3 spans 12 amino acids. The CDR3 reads CASSYSESTIYF. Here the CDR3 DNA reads TGTGCCAGCAGTTACTCCGAATCCACCATATATTTT.

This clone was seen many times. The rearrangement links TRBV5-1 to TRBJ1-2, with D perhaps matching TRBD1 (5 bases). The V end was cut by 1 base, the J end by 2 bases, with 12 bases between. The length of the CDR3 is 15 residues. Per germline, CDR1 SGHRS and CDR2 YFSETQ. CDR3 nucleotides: TGCGCCAGCAGCTTGACGCAGGGCTCAAACTATGGCTACACCTTC. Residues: CASSLTQGSNYGYTF. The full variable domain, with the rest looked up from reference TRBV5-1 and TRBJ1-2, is KAGVTQTPRYLIKTRGQQVTLSCSPISGHRSVSWYQQTPGQGLQFLFEYFSETQRNKGNFPGRFSGRQFSNSRSEMNVSTLELGDSALYLCASSLTQGSNYGYTFGSGTRLTVV.

The CDR3 DNA is TGTGCCAGCAGTTTAGGGGGTCAGCCCCAGCATTTT. Its protein is CASSLGGQPQHF. The chain couples TRBV12-3 or TRBV12-4 to TRBJ1-5; no clear D. This CDR3 spans 12 amino acids. Trimming pared 1 base from V and 6 bases from J, leaving 4 bases between.

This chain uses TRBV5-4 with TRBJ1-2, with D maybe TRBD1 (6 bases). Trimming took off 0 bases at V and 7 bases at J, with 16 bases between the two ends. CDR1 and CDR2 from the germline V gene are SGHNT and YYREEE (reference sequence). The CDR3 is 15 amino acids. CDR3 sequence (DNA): TGTGCCAGCAGCTTGGATTTGCGGACAGATAGTGGCTACACCTTC. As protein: CASSLDLRTDSGYTF.

The DNA of the CDR3 is TGCAGCGTCACCCGGGACAGGGATGCTGAAGCTTTCTTT. This encodes CSVTRDRDAEAFF. V and J are TRBV29-1 and TRBJ1-1; 9 nucleotides agree with TRBD1. Germline V gene sequence: CDR1 SQVTM, CDR2 ANQGSEA. V was clipped by 6 bases and J by 6 bases; unmatched bases: 8. The CDR3 is made up of 13 amino acids.

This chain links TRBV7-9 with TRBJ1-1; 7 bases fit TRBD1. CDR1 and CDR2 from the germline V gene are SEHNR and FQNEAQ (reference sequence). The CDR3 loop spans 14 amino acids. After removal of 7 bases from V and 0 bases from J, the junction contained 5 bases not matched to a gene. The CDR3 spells CASTLTGMNTEAFF. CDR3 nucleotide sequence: TGTGCCAGCACGTTGACAGGGATGAACACTGAAGCTTTCTTT.

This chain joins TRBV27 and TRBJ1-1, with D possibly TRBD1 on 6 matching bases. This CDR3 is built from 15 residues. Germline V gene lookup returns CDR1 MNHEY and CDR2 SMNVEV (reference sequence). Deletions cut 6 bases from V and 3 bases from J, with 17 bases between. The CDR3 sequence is CASRRGGRSDTEAFF. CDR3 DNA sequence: TGTGCCAGCAGACGCGGGGGCCGCTCTGACACTGAAGCTTTCTTT.

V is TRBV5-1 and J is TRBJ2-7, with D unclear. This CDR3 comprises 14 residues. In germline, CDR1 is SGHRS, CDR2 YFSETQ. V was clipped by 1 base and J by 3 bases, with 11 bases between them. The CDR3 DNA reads TGCGCCAGCAGCTTGTCAGGAGTGCTCTACGAGCAGTACTTC. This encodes CASSLSGVLYEQYF. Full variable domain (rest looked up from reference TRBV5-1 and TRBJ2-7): KAGVTQTPRYLIKTRGQQVTLSCSPISGHRSVSWYQQTPGQGLQFLFEYFSETQRNKGNFPGRFSGRQFSNSRSEMNVSTLELGDSALYLCASSLSGVLYEQYFGPGTRLTVT.

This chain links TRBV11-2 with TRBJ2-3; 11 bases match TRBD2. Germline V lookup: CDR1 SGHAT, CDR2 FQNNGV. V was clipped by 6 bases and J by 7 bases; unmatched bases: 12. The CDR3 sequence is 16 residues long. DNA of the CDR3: TGTGCCAGCAGTTATCGGACTAGCGGGCTTTGGAATACGCAGTATTTT. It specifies CASSYRTSGLWNTQYF.

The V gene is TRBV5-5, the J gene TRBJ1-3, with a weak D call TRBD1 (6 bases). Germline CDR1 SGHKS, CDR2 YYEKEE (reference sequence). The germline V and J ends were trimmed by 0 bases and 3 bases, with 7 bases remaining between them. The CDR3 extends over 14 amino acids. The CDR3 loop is CASSLAGVGNTIYF. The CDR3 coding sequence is TGTGCCAGCAGCTTGGCAGGGGTTGGAAACACCATATATTTT.

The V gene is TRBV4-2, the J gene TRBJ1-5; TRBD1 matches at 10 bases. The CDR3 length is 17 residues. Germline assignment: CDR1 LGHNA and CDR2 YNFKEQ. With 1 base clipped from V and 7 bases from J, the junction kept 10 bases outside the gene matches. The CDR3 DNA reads TGTGCCAGCAGCCAAGCCCCGACAGGGGGCACGGTCCAGCCCCAGCATTTT. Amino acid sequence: CASSQAPTGGTVQPQHF.

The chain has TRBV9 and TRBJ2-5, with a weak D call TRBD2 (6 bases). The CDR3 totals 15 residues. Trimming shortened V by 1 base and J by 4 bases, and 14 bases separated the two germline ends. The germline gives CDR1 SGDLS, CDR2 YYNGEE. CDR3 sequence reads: CASSVTPAGRETQYF. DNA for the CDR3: TGTGCCAGCAGCGTAACGCCCGCGGGGAGAGAGACCCAGTACTTC.

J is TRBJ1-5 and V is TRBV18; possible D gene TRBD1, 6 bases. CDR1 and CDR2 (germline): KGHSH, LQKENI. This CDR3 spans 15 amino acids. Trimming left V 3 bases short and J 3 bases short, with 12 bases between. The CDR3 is CASSPPGHLNQPQHF. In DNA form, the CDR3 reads TGTGCCAGCTCACCCCCGGGACACCTCAATCAGCCCCAGCATTTT.

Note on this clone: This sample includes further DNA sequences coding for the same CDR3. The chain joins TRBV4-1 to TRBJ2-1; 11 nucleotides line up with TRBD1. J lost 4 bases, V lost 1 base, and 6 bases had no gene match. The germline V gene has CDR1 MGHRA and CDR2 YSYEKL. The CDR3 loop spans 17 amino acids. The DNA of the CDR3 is TGCGCCAGCAGCCAAGGTCATGGACAGGGGGCATACAATGAGCAGTTCTTC. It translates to CASSQGHGQGAYNEQFF.

In DNA form, the CDR3 reads TGTGCCACCAGCAGAGATTCCCCTTTTGCAGCGGGGGCTGATTACGAGCAGTACTTC. This sequence encodes CATSRDSPFAAGADYEQYF. The chain uses TRBV15 and TRBJ2-7, with TRBD2 matching 8 bases. V trimming: 0 bases; J trimming: 4 bases; junction bases outside the gene matches: 17. The germline V gene has CDR1 LNHNV and CDR2 YYDKDF (reference sequence). This CDR3 has 19 amino acids.